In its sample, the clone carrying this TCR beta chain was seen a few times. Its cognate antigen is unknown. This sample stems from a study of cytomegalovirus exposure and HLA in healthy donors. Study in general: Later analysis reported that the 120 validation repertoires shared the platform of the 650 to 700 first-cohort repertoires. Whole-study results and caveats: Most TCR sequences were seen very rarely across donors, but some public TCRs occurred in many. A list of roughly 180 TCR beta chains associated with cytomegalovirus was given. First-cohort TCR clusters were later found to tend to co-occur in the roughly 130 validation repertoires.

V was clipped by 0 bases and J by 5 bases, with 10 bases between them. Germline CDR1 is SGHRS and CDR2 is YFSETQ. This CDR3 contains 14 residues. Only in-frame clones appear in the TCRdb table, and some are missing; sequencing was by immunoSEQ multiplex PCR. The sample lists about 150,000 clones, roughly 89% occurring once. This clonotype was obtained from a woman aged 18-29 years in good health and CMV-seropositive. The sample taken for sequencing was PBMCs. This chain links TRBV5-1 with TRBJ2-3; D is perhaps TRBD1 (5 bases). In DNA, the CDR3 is TGCGCCAGCAGCTTGGGGGTAAGGGGAGATACGCAGTATTTT. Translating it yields CASSLGVRGDTQYF.